Below are 21 T cell receptor beta chains sequenced from a single sample in a study of blood T cells in healthy people across ages. PCR was performed a second time for about 6 to 12 cycles using a sample-barcoded 5' primer and a J-beta primer mix. TCRdb passed the 5' RACE reads through MiXCR, listing each CDR3 protein once. The repertoire includes about 2 million distinct CDR3 sequences, roughly 50% of them detected once, and 2.1% sits in the top ten. Sequenced sample: blood. All receptors come from a woman between 40 and 55 years old in good health.

The V gene is TRBV6-1, the J gene TRBJ1-4; no reliable D call. The germline V gene has CDR1 MNHNS and CDR2 SASEGT. The CDR3 is made up of 15 amino acids. Deletions cut 4 bases from V and 8 bases from J, with 17 bases between. The CDR3 region is CASSGLLGSEEKLFF. In DNA, the CDR3 is TGTGCCAGCAGTGGATTATTAGGGAGTGAAGAAAAACTGTTTTTT.

The table lists this clonotype with a few counts. The chain recombines TRBV24-1 with TRBJ2-5, with D perhaps TRBD1 (6 bases). Deletions cut 7 bases from V and 2 bases from J, with 10 bases between. This CDR3 spans 13 amino acids. Looked up from germline, CDR1 is KGHDR and CDR2 is SFDVKD. In nucleotides, the CDR3 is TGTGCCACCAGCAGGGGTTGGCAAGAGACCCAGTACTTC. Its translation is CATSRGWQETQYF.

The chain carries TRBV12-3 or TRBV12-4 and TRBJ2-7; the match to TRBD1 covers 8 bases. The CDR3 has 13 residues. With V trimmed by 5 bases and J by 6 bases, 6 bases remained unmatched. The CDR3 here is CASSTGGWGEQYF. The CDR3 DNA sequence: TGTGCCAGCAGTACAGGGGGTTGGGGCGAGCAGTACTTC.

The chain combines TRBV4-3 with TRBJ2-7, with no clear D. Germline CDR1 LGHNA, CDR2 YSLEER. The CDR3 length is 13 residues. V shed 2 bases and J shed 6 bases, with 11 bases lying between them. CDR3 DNA: TGCGCCAGCAGCCAATCGGGCTGGGGCGAGCAGTACTTC. Protein sequence: CASSQSGWGEQYF.

The V call is TRBV18, the J call TRBJ2-7; D is perhaps TRBD1 (6 bases). The CDR3 totals 17 residues. Looked up from germline, CDR1 is KGHSH and CDR2 is LQKENI. V was shortened by 1 base and J by 1 base, with 17 bases between the two germline ends. The CDR3 region has the DNA TGTGCCAGCTCACCACGGGACACCTACGTTACTTCCTACGAGCAGTACTTC. Its protein is CASSPRDTYVTSYEQYF.

This chain uses TRBV20-1 with TRBJ1-2; possible D gene TRBD1, 5 bases. V was trimmed by 5 bases and J by 8 bases, leaving 18 bases between them. The CDR3 is 13 amino acids. Per germline, CDR1 DFQATT and CDR2 SNEGSKA (reference sequence). Written as DNA, the CDR3 is TGCAGTGCTTTACTATCCGGGACCCTAGGCTACACCTTC. It translates to CSALLSGTLGYTF.

This chain joins TRBV2 and TRBJ2-3, with D hard to call. The germline V and J ends were trimmed by 10 bases and 11 bases, with 13 bases remaining between them. The germline V gene has CDR1 SNHLY and CDR2 FYNNEI. The CDR3 has 10 amino acids. The CDR3 spells CATVGLKQYF. The CDR3 bases are TGTGCCACCGTAGGTTTGAAGCAGTATTTT.

The chain uses TRBV7-9 and TRBJ2-1; 9 bases fit TRBD1. CDR3 length: 15 amino acids. Losses at the gene ends were 7 bases for V and 1 base for J; bases not matched to a gene: 5. Per the germline V gene, CDR1 is SEHNR and CDR2 is FQNEAQ (reference sequence). The CDR3 DNA reads TGTGCCAGCATCCCACAGGGGGCATCCTACAATGAGCAGTTCTTC. Its protein is CASIPQGASYNEQFF.

V gene TRBV12-3 or TRBV12-4 combines with J gene TRBJ1-2, with 7 bases that match TRBD1. V shed 6 bases and J 6 bases; nucleotides not matched to a gene: 13. The length of the CDR3 is 15 residues. DNA of the CDR3: TGTGCCAGCAGCCGAAGGGCAGGGGGGGGCGATGGCTACACCTTC. Its translation: CASSRRAGGGDGYTF.

The CDR3 sequence is CASSHGSSPLHF. In DNA form, the CDR3 reads TGCGCCAGCAGCCACGGGAGTTCACCCCTCCACTTT. The V gene is TRBV5-1, the J gene TRBJ1-6, with unresolved D. This CDR3 spans 12 amino acids. Germline CDR1 is SGHRS and CDR2 is YFSETQ. The ends were cut back, 4 bases at V and 9 bases at J, with 8 bases in the middle.

The chain links TRBV2 to TRBJ2-1; no reliable D call. This CDR3 comprises 14 residues. Germline V gene data show CDR1 as SNHLY and CDR2 as FYNNEI. V was shortened by 6 bases and J by 5 bases, with 14 bases between the two germline ends. The CDR3 DNA is TGTGCCAGCAGCTATGATGGGTCCAACAATGAGCAGTTCTTC. It is translated as CASSYDGSNNEQFF. The full variable domain, completed using reference TRBV2 and TRBJ2-1, is EPEVTQTPSHQVTQMGQEVILRCVPISNHLYFYWYRQILGQKVEFLVSFYNNEISEKSEIFDDQFSVERPDGSNFTLKIRSTKLEDSAMYFCASSYDGSNNEQFFGPGTRLTVL.

The chain employs TRBV9 and TRBJ1-6, with TRBD1 matching 10 bases. Germline V gives CDR1 SGDLS, CDR2 YYNGEE. This CDR3 comprises 17 residues. The junction had 11 bases not matched to a gene; V was cut back by 4 bases and J by 7 bases. CDR3 region: CASSSTGQGPSNSPLHF. The CDR3 nucleotides read TGTGCCAGCAGCTCAACGGGACAGGGGCCGTCGAATTCACCCCTCCACTTT.

The V and J genes are TRBV20-1 and TRBJ1-1; TRBD1 might be the D (5 bases). CDR3 size: 12 residues. The V end was cut by 6 bases, the J end by 1 base, with 9 bases between. CDR1 is DFQATT and CDR2 is SNEGSKA in the germline V gene (reference sequence). As DNA, the CDR3 is TGCAGTGCCGGACACCCGAACACTGAAGCTTTCTTT. It codes for CSAGHPNTEAFF.

This rearrangement joins TRBV6-1 to TRBJ2-3; 7 bases agree with TRBD2. This CDR3 comprises 18 residues. Trimming removed 5 bases from V and 0 bases from J; junction bases left unmatched: 14. CDR1 is MNHNS, CDR2 SASEGT, per germline. The CDR3 loop is CASSRPLTIAGSTDTQYF. CDR3 DNA: TGTGCCAGCAGTCGACCTCTGACCATAGCGGGTAGCACAGATACGCAGTATTTT.

The rearrangement uses TRBV4-1 and TRBJ2-7, with a possible D match to TRBD1 (6 bases). V dropped 1 base and J dropped 2 bases, with 15 bases sitting between them. Germline loops: CDR1 MGHRA, CDR2 YSYEKL. This CDR3 region has 16 residues. CDR3 sequence (DNA): TGCGCCAGCAGCCAAGCCCCCGGGACACAGGCCTACGAGCAGTACTTC. Translating it yields CASSQAPGTQAYEQYF.

J is TRBJ2-1 and V is TRBV13, with D possibly being TRBD2 (5 bases). The germline gives CDR1 PRHDT, CDR2 FYEKMQ (reference sequence). This CDR3 is built from 15 residues. V was clipped by 0 bases and J by 6 bases, with 12 bases between them. The CDR3: CASSLGRVGGNEQFF. DNA of the CDR3: TGTGCCAGCAGCTTAGGACGGGTAGGAGGCAATGAGCAGTTCTTC.

The V gene is TRBV7-9, the J gene TRBJ1-2, with a weak D call TRBD1 (6 bases). Trimming removed 8 bases at V and 4 bases at J, with 17 bases between. This CDR3 is built from 14 residues. Germline V gene sequence: CDR1 SEHNR, CDR2 FQNEAQ (reference sequence). Written as DNA, the CDR3 is TGTGCCAGCGGTCAGTCGGGGGGCGTCTATGGCTACACCTTC. This sequence encodes CASGQSGGVYGYTF.

CDR3: CAISRSTGWEQYF. The DNA for the CDR3 is TGTGCCATCAGTCGAAGCACAGGGTGGGAGCAGTACTTC. This chain connects TRBV10-3 to TRBJ2-4, with D maybe TRBD1 (6 bases). The V end lost 5 bases, the J end lost 13 bases, and 18 bases lay between the germline ends. CDR1 and CDR2 (germline): ENHRY, SYGVKD. The CDR3 runs 13 residues.

This clonotype was counted only a few times. The V call is TRBV12-3 or TRBV12-4, the J call TRBJ2-1; D not certain. Trimming left V 2 bases short and J 7 bases short, with 12 bases between. The length of the CDR3 is 14 residues. CDR3 region: CASSLPMFGNEQFF. The CDR3 nucleotides read TGTGCCAGCAGTTTACCGATGTTTGGTAATGAGCAGTTCTTC.

This chain connects TRBV7-2 to TRBJ1-5; D ambiguous. V lost 1 base, J lost 4 bases, and 8 bases lay in between. CDR1 and CDR2 (germline): SGHTA, FQGNSA. This CDR3 has 14 amino acids. This CDR3 reads CASSLEFRNQPQHF. As DNA, the CDR3 is TGTGCCAGCAGCTTAGAGTTTAGGAATCAGCCCCAGCATTTT.

V gene TRBV20-1 combines with J gene TRBJ2-1, with D perhaps matching TRBD1 (6 bases). The CDR3 extends over 14 amino acids. Trimming took off 3 bases at V and 7 bases at J, with 16 bases between the two ends. The germline CDR1 and CDR2 sequences are DFQATT and SNEGSKA (reference sequence). CDR3 DNA: TGCAGTGCTAGTTCCCGTACAGGGCGTAATGAGCAGTTCTTC. Its translation: CSASSRTGRNEQFF.